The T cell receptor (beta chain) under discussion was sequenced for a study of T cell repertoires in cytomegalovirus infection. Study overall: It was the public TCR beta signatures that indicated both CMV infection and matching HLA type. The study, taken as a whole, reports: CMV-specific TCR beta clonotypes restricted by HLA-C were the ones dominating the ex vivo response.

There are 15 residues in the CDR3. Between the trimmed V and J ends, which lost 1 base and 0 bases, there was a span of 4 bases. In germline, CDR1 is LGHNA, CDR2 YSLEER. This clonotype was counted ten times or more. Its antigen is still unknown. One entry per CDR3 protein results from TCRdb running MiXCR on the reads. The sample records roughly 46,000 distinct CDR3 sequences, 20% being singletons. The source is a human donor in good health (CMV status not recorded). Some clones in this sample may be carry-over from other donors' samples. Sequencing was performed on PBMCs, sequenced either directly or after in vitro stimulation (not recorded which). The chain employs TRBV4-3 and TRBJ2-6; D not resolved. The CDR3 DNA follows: TGCGCCAGCAGCCAAGTCACCTCTGGGGCCAACGTCCTGACTTTC. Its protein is CASSQVTSGANVLTF.